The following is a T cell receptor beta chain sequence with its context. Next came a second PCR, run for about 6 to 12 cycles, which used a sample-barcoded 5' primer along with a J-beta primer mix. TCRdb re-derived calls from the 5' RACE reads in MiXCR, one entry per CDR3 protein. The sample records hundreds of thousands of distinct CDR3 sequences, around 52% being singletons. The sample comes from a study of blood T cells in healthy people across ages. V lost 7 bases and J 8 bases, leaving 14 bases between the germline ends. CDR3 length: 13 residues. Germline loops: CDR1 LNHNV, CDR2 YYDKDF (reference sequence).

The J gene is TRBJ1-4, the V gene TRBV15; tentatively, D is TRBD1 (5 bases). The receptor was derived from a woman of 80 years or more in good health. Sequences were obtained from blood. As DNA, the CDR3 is TGTGCCACCATGCAGGGCCGACAGGAAAAACTGTTTTTT. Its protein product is CATMQGRQEKLFF.